This T cell receptor (beta chain) was observed in a study of glioma-infiltrating T cells. Using RNA template, CDR3s of TCR alpha and beta were amplified with iRepertoire arm-PCR. One-step reverse transcription and amplification started from roughly 100-400 ng of tissue mRNA or PBMC total RNA. TCRdb reprocessed the multiplex PCR reads with MiXCR, giving one entry per CDR3 protein. Found here are 170,000 or so distinct CDR3 sequences, roughly two fifths of them singletons; the top ten hold roughly 5.2%. This clonotype has at least ten counts. What it binds is not known. Study results and limitations: Tissue-blood divergence was below expectation in non-neoplastic patients, above in gliomas. CDR3 overlap between tissue and blood was very small.

Sequencing used glioma tissue, nonneoplastic brain tissue, or PBMCs (not recorded which). This TCR derives from a human donor with low-grade glioma or glioblastoma, undergoing nonglioma brain surgery, or in good health (not recorded which).

CDR3 region: CASSLEGTSYEQYF. CDR3 DNA sequence: TGTGCCAGCAGTTTGGAGGGGACCTCCTACGAGCAGTACTTC. This chain connects TRBV27 to TRBJ2-7, with D tentatively TRBD2 (6 bases). Germline V CDR1 and CDR2: MNHEY, SMNVEV (reference sequence). This CDR3 comprises 14 residues. V was cut by 3 bases and J by 0 bases, with 9 bases left in between.